This TCR beta chain derives from a study of blood T cells in healthy people across ages. Study-level findings and limits: Aged donors had fewer naive CD4+ cells and lower diversity than long-lived donors.

A J-beta primer mix and a sample-barcoded 5' primer were used in a second PCR of about 6 to 12 cycles. MiXCR, applied by TCRdb to the 5' RACE reads, yields one record per CDR3 protein. The table shows some 920,000 distinct CDR3 sequences, with approximately 50% occurring only once. Between the trimmed V and J ends, which lost 0 bases and 10 bases, there was a span of 13 bases. Germline V gene data show CDR1 as MGHRA and CDR2 as YSYEKL. The CDR3 length is 15 residues. Isolation per sample recovered at least 7 million PBMCs. With each sample, at least 6 micrograms of total RNA were extracted. As concerns this clonotype: The antigen is not known.

The sample comprised blood. The V call is TRBV4-1, the J call TRBJ1-6; tentatively, D is TRBD1 (6 bases). The TCR comes from a woman in her sixties or seventies in good health. The CDR3 is CASSQEGTRGSPLHF. The CDR3 coding sequence is TGCGCCAGCAGCCAAGAAGGGACAAGAGGATCACCCCTCCACTTT.